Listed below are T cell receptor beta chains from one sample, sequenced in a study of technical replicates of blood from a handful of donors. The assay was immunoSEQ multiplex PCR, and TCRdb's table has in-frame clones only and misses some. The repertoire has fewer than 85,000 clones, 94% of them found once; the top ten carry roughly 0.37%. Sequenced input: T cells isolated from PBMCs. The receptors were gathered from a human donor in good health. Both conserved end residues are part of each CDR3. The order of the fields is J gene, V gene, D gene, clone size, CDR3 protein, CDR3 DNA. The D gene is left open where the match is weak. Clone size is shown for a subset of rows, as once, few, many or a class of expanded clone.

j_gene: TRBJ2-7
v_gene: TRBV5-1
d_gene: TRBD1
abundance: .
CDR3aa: CASSFRDSYEQYF
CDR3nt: TGCGCCAGCAGCTTCCGGGACAGCTACGAGCAGTACTTC

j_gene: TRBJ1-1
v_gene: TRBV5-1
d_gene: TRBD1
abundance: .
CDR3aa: CASSPLSGTANTEAFF
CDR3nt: TGCGCCAGCAGCCCCTTATCCGGGACAGCGAACACTGAAGCTTTCTTT

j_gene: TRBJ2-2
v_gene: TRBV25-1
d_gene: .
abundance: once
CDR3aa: CASSESGATGELFF
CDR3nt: TGTGCCAGCAGTGAATCAGGGGCCACCGGGGAGCTGTTTTTT

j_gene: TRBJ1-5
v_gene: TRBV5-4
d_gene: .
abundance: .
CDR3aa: CASSLAGEYQPQHF
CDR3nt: TGTGCCAGCAGCTTGGCAGGGGAGTATCAGCCCCAGCATTTT

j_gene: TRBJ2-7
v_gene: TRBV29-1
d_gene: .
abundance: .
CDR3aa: CSVRDTADEQYF
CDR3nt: TGCAGCGTACGGGACACCGCCGACGAGCAGTACTTC

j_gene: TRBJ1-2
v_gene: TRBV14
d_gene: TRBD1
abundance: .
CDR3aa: CASSPRLGTDNDYGYTF
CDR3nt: TGTGCCAGCAGCCCCAGGTTGGGGACAGACAACGACTATGGCTACACCTTC

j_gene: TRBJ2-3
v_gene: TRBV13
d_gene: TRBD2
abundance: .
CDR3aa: CASSQELAGGFMQYF
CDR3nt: TGTGCCAGCAGCCAAGAACTAGCGGGGGGGTTTATGCAGTATTTT

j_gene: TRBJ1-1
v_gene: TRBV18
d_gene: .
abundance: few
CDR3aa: CASSLDRNTEAFF
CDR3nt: TGTGCCAGCTCACTAGACAGGAACACTGAAGCTTTCTTT

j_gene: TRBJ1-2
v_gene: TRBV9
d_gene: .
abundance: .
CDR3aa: CASSIHDRALYGYTF
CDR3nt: TGTGCCAGCAGCATACATGACAGAGCTCTCTATGGCTACACCTTC

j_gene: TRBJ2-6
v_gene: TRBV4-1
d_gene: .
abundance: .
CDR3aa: CASSQEGAWLSGANVLTF
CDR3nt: TGCGCCAGCAGCCAAGAAGGGGCATGGCTCTCTGGGGCCAACGTCCTGACTTTC

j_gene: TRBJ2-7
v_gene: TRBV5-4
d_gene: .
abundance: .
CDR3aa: CASSVEQGYEQYF
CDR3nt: TGTGCCAGCAGCGTAGAACAGGGATACGAGCAGTACTTC

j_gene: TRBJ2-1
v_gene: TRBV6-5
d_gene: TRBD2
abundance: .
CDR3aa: CASSPGLAPYNEQFF
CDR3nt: TGTGCCAGCAGTCCAGGACTAGCGCCCTACAATGAGCAGTTCTTC

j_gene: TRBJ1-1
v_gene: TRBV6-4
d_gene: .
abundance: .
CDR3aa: CASSIQGGTEAFF
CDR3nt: TGTGCCAGCAGCATTCAGGGTGGCACTGAAGCTTTCTTT

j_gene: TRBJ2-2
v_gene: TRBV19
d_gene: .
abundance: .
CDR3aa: CASSMWAFVDTGELFF
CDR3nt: TGTGCCAGTAGTATGTGGGCCTTTGTGGACACCGGGGAGCTGTTTTTT

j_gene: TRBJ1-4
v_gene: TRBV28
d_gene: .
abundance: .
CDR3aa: CASSSGQNNEKLFF
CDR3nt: TGTGCCAGCAGCTCGGGTCAGAATAATGAAAAACTGTTTTTT

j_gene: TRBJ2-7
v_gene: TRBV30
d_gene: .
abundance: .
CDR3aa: CAWSVLAGSYEQYF
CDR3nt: TGTGCCTGGAGTGTACTGGCAGGTTCCTACGAGCAGTACTTC

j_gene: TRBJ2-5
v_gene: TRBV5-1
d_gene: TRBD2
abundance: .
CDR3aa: CASRRVTSGGKETQYF
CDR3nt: TGCGCCAGCAGGCGCGTGACTAGCGGAGGGAAAGAGACCCAGTACTTC

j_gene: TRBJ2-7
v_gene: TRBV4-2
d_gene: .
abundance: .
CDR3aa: CASSQDSSYEQYF
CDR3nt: TGTGCCAGCAGCCAAGACAGCTCCTACGAGCAGTACTTC

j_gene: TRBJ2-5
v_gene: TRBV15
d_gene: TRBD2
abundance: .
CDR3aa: CATSSGLAVQETQYF
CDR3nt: TGTGCCACCAGCTCAGGACTAGCGGTACAAGAGACCCAGTACTTC

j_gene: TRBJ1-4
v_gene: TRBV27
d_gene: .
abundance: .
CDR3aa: CASSPGGVNEKLFF
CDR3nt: TGTGCCAGCAGTCCCGGCGGGGTTAATGAAAAACTGTTTTTT

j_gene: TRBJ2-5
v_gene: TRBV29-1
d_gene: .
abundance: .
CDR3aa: CSVARDTQETQYF
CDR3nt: TGCAGCGTTGCCCGGGACACACAAGAGACCCAGTACTTC

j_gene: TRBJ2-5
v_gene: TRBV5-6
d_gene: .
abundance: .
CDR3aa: CASSLDLGSSETQYF
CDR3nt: TGTGCCAGCAGCCTGGACCTGGGCAGTTCGGAGACCCAGTACTTC

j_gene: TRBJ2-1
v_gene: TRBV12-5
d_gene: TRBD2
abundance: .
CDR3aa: CASGPGLAGGPVLSSYNEQFF
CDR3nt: TGTGCTAGTGGTCCGGGACTAGCGGGAGGCCCTGTCCTGAGCTCCTACAATGAGCAGTTCTTC

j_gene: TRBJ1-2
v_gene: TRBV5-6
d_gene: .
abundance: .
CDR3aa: CASSLGAAGVLYGYTF
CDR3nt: TGTGCCAGCAGCTTGGGGGCCGCGGGGGTCCTCTATGGCTACACCTTC

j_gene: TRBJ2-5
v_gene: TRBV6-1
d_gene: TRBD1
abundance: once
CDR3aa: CASSVGQGGHQETQYF
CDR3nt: TGTGCCAGCAGTGTGGGACAGGGGGGCCATCAAGAGACCCAGTACTTC

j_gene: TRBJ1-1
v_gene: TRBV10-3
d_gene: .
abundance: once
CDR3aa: CAISVGQNTEAFF
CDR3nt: TGTGCCATCAGTGTGGGGCAGAACACTGAAGCTTTCTTT

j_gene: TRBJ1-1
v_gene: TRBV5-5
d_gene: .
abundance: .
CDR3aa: CASSFEGLNTEAFF
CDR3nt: TGTGCCAGCAGCTTTGAGGGCTTGAACACTGAAGCTTTCTTT

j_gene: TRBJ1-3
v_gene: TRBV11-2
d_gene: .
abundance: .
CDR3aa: CASSLQRGSGNTIYF
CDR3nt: TGTGCCAGCAGCCTGCAAAGGGGGAGCGGAAACACCATATATTTT

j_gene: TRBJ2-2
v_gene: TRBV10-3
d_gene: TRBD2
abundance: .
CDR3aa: CATQAGFGELFF
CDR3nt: TGTGCCACCCAAGCGGGATTCGGGGAGCTGTTTTTT

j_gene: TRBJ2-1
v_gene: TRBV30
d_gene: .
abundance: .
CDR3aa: CAWSLGEGEQFF
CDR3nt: TGTGCCTGGAGCCTAGGGGAAGGTGAGCAGTTCTTC

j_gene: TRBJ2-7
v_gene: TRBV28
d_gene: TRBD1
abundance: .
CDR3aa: CASSFRGQGVDEQYF
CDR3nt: TGTGCCAGCAGTTTCAGGGGACAGGGAGTTGACGAGCAGTACTTC

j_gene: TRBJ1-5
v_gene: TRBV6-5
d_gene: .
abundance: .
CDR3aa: CASRGVGNQPQHF
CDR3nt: TGTGCCAGCCGGGGGGTCGGCAATCAGCCCCAGCATTTT

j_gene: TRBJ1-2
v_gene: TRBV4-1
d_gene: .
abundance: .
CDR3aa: CASSQGTANYGYTF
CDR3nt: TGCGCCAGCAGCCAAGGGACAGCAAACTATGGCTACACCTTC

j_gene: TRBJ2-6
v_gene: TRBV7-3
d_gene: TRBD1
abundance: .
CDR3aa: CASSYTGALTSGANVLTF
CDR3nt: TGTGCCAGCAGCTATACAGGGGCCCTGACCTCTGGGGCCAACGTCCTGACTTTC

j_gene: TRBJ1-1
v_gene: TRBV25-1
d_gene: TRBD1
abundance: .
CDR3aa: CASSGHTWTGNTEAFF
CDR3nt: TGTGCCAGCAGTGGACATACCTGGACAGGAAACACTGAAGCTTTCTTT

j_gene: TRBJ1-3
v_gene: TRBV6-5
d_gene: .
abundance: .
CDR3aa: CASRSGNTIYF
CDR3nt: TGTGCCAGCAGGTCGGGAAACACCATATATTTT

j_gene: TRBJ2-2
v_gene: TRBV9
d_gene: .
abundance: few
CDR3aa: CASSLNTGELFF
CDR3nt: TGTGCCAGCAGCCTCAACACCGGGGAGCTGTTTTTT

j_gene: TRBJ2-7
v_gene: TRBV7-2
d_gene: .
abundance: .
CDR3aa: CASSPAAEAYEQYF
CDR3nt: TGTGCCAGCAGCCCTGCAGCGGAAGCCTACGAGCAGTACTTC

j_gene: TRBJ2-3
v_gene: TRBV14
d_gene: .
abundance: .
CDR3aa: CASSHSAFGGTDTQYF
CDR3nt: TGTGCCAGCAGCCATTCGGCCTTCGGGGGCACAGATACGCAGTATTTT

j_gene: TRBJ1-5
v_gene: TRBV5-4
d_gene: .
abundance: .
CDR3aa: CASSLDGQAYQPQHF
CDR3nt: TGTGCCAGCAGCTTGGACGGTCAGGCATATCAGCCCCAGCATTTT

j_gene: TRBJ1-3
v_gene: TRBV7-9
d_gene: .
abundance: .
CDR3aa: CASSLETFSSGNTIYF
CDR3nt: TGTGCCAGCAGCTTAGAGACATTTTCGTCTGGAAACACCATATATTTT

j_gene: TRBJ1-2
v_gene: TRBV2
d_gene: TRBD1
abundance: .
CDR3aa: CASSLGQGYGYTF
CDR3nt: TGTGCCAGCAGTCTGGGACAGGGCTATGGCTACACCTTC

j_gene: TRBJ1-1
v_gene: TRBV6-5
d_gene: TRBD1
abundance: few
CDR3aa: CASSTRTGTEAFF
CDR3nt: TGTGCCAGCAGTACCCGGACAGGCACTGAAGCTTTCTTT

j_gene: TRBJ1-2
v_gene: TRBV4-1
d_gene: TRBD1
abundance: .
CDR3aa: CASSQVQGANYGYTF
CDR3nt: TGCGCCAGCAGCCAAGTCCAGGGGGCTAACTATGGCTACACCTTC

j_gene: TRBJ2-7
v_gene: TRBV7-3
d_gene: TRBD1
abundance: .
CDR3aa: CASARDRGYEQYF
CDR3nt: TGTGCCAGCGCCCGGGACAGGGGCTACGAGCAGTACTTC

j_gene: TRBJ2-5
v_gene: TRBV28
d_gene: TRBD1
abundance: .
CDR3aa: CASSSTGTGVRGQETQYF
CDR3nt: TGTGCCAGCAGTTCGACCGGGACAGGGGTGAGGGGCCAAGAGACCCAGTACTTC

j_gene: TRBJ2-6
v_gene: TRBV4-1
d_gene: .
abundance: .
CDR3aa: CASARGGFLGANVLTF
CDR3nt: TGCGCCAGCGCCAGAGGAGGGTTTCTTGGGGCCAACGTCCTGACTTTC

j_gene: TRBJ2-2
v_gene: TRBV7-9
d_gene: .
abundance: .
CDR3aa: CASSFYTGELFF
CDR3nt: TGTGCCAGCAGCTTCTACACCGGGGAGCTGTTTTTT

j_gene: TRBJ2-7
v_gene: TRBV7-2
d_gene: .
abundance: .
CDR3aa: CASSLRLVSSYEQYF
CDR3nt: TGTGCCAGCAGCTTACGACTAGTAAGTTCCTACGAGCAGTACTTC

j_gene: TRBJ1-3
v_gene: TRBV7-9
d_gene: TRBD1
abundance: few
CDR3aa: CASSPSKQGEGGRNTIYF
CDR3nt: TGTGCCAGCAGCCCGTCGAAACAGGGGGAAGGAGGGAGAAACACCATATATTTT

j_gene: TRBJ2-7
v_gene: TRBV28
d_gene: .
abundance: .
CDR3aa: CASRGSSYEQYF
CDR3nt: TGTGCCAGCAGGGGCAGCTCCTACGAGCAGTACTTC

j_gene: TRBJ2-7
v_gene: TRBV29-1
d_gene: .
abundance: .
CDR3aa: CSGYVSADNEQYF
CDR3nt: TGCAGCGGTTACGTGTCGGCGGATAACGAGCAGTACTTC

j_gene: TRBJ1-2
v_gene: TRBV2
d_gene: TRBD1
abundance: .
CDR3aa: CASSEDRGYGYTF
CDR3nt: TGTGCCAGCAGTGAGGACAGGGGCTATGGCTACACCTTC

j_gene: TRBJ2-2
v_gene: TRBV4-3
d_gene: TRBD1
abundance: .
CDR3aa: CASSQDGTGETGELFF
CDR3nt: TGCGCCAGCAGCCAAGACGGGACAGGGGAGACCGGGGAGCTGTTTTTT

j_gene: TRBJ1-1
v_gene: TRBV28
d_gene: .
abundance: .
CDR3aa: CASSLRWDIRRAFF
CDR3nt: TGTGCCAGCAGTTTACGCTGGGACATTCGGCGAGCTTTCTTT